This T cell receptor (beta chain) was identified in a study of graft-versus-host responses after intestinal transplantation. Findings of the study overall: Some GvH clones were seen earlier in gut or blood, suggesting intestinal origin.

Measured with immunoSEQ multiplex PCR; TCRdb has only the in-frame clones, and not every one. The data hold approximately 50,000 clones, with roughly 83% observed a single time. Of note for this clone: Antigen: not known. The sample holds other DNA sequences that translate to the same CDR3.

The V end lost 1 base, the J end lost 1 base, and 11 bases lay between the germline ends. Germline values: CDR1 MGHDK, CDR2 SYGVNS. CDR3 length: 15 amino acids. V gene TRBV25-1 combines with J gene TRBJ2-7; TRBD2 might be the D (6 bases). The specimen comprised unstimulated CD4+ T cells sorted from spleen or lymph node cells, sampled before transplant. The sequence came from a human donor who was the organ donor for an intestinal transplant. DNA of the CDR3: TGTGCCAGCAGTGAATTGGGGGGTCGGTCCTACGAGCAGTACTTC. Amino acid sequence: CASSELGGRSYEQYF.